The sample holds a few counts of the clone carrying this TCR beta chain. The antigen remains unidentified. TCRdb re-called the 5' RACE reads through MiXCR, storing one row per CDR3 protein. The table shows 250,000 to 300,000 distinct CDR3 sequences, with approximately 20% occurring only once. This record comes from a study of CD8 T cells in ankylosing spondylitis. General observations from the study: A TCR beta motif of about 8 highly homologous variants seemed to mark ankylosing spondylitis blood.

Germline V CDR1 and CDR2: SQVTM, ANQGSEA. There are 14 residues in the CDR3. V lost 2 bases and J lost 2; bases outside the gene matches: 4. The rearrangement links TRBV29-1 to TRBJ2-7, with TRBD1 identical over 9 bases. Material for sequencing was blood, either unsorted or a sorted T cell fraction (not recorded which). This TCR was sampled from a male donor with ankylosing spondylitis or in good health (not recorded which). The CDR3 sequence is CSVETDRGTYEQYF. CDR3 sequence (DNA): TGCAGCGTTGAAACAGACAGGGGGACCTACGAGCAGTACTTC.